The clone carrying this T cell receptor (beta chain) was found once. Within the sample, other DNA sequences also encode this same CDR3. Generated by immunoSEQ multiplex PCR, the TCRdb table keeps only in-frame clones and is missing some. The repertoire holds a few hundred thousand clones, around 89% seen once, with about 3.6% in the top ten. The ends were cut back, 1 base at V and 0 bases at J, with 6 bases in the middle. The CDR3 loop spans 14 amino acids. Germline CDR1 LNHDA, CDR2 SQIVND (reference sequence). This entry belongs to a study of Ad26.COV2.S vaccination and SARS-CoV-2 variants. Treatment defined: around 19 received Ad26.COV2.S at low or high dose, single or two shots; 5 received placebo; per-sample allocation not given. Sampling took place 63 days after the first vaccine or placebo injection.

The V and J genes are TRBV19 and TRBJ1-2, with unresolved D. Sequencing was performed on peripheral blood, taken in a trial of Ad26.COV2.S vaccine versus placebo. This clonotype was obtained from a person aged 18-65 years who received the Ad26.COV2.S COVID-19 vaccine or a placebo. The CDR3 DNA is TGTGCCAGTAGTATAGGTCCGGCTAACTATGGCTACACCTTC. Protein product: CASSIGPANYGYTF.